This TCR beta chain was captured in a study of T cell responses to AZD1222 COVID-19 vaccine. Notes on the study in general: White British ancestry dominated among donors, who included more females, and clonal diversity was possibly underestimated.

The table came from immunoSEQ multiplex PCR; TCRdb's copy has only in-frame clones and leaves some out. Altogether 100,000 to 150,000 clones are present, roughly 90% being singletons, with the ten largest covering 4.2%. Trimming pared 4 bases from V and 0 bases from J, leaving 11 bases between. This CDR3 is 15 amino acids long. Germline V gene sequence: CDR1 SGHNT, CDR2 YYREEE (reference sequence). As for this clone: Its antigen remains unidentified.

This receptor was taken from an adult in good health. The rearrangement uses TRBV5-4 and TRBJ2-1; D is ambiguous. This specimen consisted of peripheral blood, obtained on day 0 of AZD1222 vaccination. Here the CDR3 reads CASSVPLSSYNEQFF. For the CDR3, the DNA is TGTGCCAGCAGCGTGCCATTGAGCTCCTACAATGAGCAGTTCTTC. Drawing the rest from reference TRBV5-4 and TRBJ2-1, the complete variable domain is ETGVTQSPTHLIKTRGQQVTLRCSSQSGHNTVSWYQQALGQGPQFIFQYYREEENGRGNFPPRFSGLQFPNYSSELNVNALELDDSALYLCASSVPLSSYNEQFFGPGTRLTVL.